What follows are 3 T cell receptor beta chains derived from one specimen sequenced in a study of early T cells in non-severe SARS-CoV-2 infection. From the 5' RACE reads, TCRdb called clonotypes with MiXCR, one entry per CDR3 protein. The profile shows about 110,000 distinct CDR3 sequences, around 12% of them singletons. Sequenced material: whole blood, taken at baseline. The receptors shown here come from an adult who was a healthcare worker with PCR-confirmed SARS-CoV-2 infection or an uninfected control (not recorded which).

Ten or more counts support this clonotype. V is TRBV3-1 and J is TRBJ2-3; D perhaps matches TRBD1 (7 bases). V shed 5 bases and J shed 5 bases, with 23 bases lying between them. The CDR3 is made up of 17 amino acids. Germline lookup yields CDR1 LGHDT and CDR2 YNNKEL (reference sequence). CDR3 sequence reads: CASSSPGGRERIDTQYF. The DNA of the CDR3 is TGTGCCAGCAGCTCCCCAGGGGGTCGGGAGAGGATAGATACGCAGTATTTT.

The chain combines TRBV4-1 with TRBJ2-1; TRBD2 matches at 10 bases. The germline gives CDR1 MGHRA, CDR2 YSYEKL. V lost 3 bases and J lost 10; bases outside the gene matches: 3. The CDR3 covers 13 residues. The CDR3 coding sequence is TGCGCCAGCAGCCAGGCGACTAGCGGGGAGCAGTTCTTC. This sequence encodes CASSQATSGEQFF.

This chain connects TRBV29-1 to TRBJ1-1, with D tentatively TRBD1 (6 bases). The CDR3 is 10 residues long. Trimming removed 5 bases at V and 8 bases at J, with 9 bases between. In germline, CDR1 is SQVTM, CDR2 ANQGSEA. The CDR3 spells CSVKGQEAFF. In DNA, the CDR3 is TGCAGCGTTAAAGGACAGGAAGCTTTCTTT.